The subject of this entry is one T cell receptor beta chain. Antigen: not known. CDR1 is SGHTA, CDR2 FQGTGA, per germline. CDR3 length equals 17 residues. V trimming: 2 bases; J trimming: 0 bases; junction bases outside the gene matches: 5. The data were obtained in a study of cytomegalovirus exposure and HLA in healthy donors. The PCR made use of 60 Vbeta and 13 Jbeta primers. Sequenced by immunoSEQ multiplex PCR; TCRdb stores in-frame clones only, minus some. The repertoire has 130,000 or so clones, 60% to 85% of them found once; the top ten carry around 2%. Each of the donors was a healthy bone marrow donor. Overall study findings and caveats: Specificity for CMV antigens was confirmed in vitro for a few of the CMV-associated chains. One later analysis reportedly identified an Asian-associated ancestry cluster that showed fewer N-insertions than the approximately 700-donor mean. Some public TCRs appeared in many individuals, while most sequences were rare.

Sequencing was done on a sample of PBMCs. This chain uses TRBV7-3 with TRBJ2-2; 8 nucleotides line up with TRBD2. This sequence originates from a female donor in good health and CMV-seropositive. For the CDR3, the DNA is TGTGCCAGCAGCTTATTTCCTAGCGGGTCGAACACCGGGGAGCTGTTTTTT. Protein sequence: CASSLFPSGSNTGELFF.